This is a list of T cell receptor beta chains from one sample in a study of blood T cell repertoires in COVID-19. Only in-frame clones appear in the TCRdb table, and some are missing; sequencing was by immunoSEQ multiplex PCR. Here the sample spans some 140,000 clones, less than 90% being singletons. The sample consisted of PBMCs or T cells enriched from blood (not recorded which). The receptors stem from a man under 40 who had recovered from COVID-19. CDR3s include the opening cysteine and the closing phenylalanine or tryptophan. Fields, in order: J gene, clone size, D gene, CDR3 length, V gene, CDR3 protein, CDR3 DNA. A D gene is named only where the DNA matches it firmly. The size entry is marked missing in some rows and otherwise reads once, few, many or a size class.

j_gene: TRBJ2-3; abundance: .; d_gene: TRBD2; len: 17; v_gene: TRBV19; CDR3aa: CASSKGLGGPETDTQYF; CDR3nt: TGTGCCAGTAGTAAGGGACTAGGAGGCCCGGAGACAGATACGCAGTATTTT
j_gene: TRBJ2-3; abundance: .; d_gene: .; len: 15; v_gene: TRBV7-8; CDR3aa: CASSHPSAGTDTQYF; CDR3nt: TGTGCCAGCAGCCACCCGAGCGCGGGCACAGATACGCAGTATTTT
j_gene: TRBJ1-1; abundance: .; d_gene: TRBD1; len: 16; v_gene: TRBV7-9; CDR3aa: CASSLAGTGLYTEAFF; CDR3nt: TGTGCCAGCAGCTTAGCTGGGACAGGGTTGTACACTGAAGCTTTCTTT
j_gene: TRBJ1-3; abundance: few; d_gene: .; len: 15; v_gene: TRBV30; CDR3aa: CAWSLKGGAGNTIYF; CDR3nt: TGTGCCTGGAGTCTAAAAGGGGGTGCTGGAAACACCATATATTTT
j_gene: TRBJ2-2; abundance: .; d_gene: TRBD2; len: 16; v_gene: TRBV10-1; CDR3aa: CASSPSSGGNTGELFF; CDR3nt: TGCGCCAGCAGCCCCTCCAGCGGGGGGAACACCGGGGAGCTGTTTTTT
j_gene: TRBJ1-1; abundance: .; d_gene: .; len: 14; v_gene: TRBV10-1; CDR3aa: CASSEIIQNTEAFF; CDR3nt: TGCGCCAGCAGTGAGATAATACAGAACACTGAAGCTTTCTTT
j_gene: TRBJ1-3; abundance: once; d_gene: .; len: 14; v_gene: TRBV11-2; CDR3aa: CASSLGRAGNTIYF; CDR3nt: TGTGCCAGCAGCTTGGGCAGGGCTGGAAACACCATATATTTT
j_gene: TRBJ2-7; abundance: .; d_gene: .; len: 17; v_gene: TRBV30; CDR3aa: CAWSYRGVGTLTYEQYF; CDR3nt: TGTGCCTGGAGTTATCGGGGGGTCGGGACACTTACCTACGAGCAGTACTTC
j_gene: TRBJ1-6; abundance: .; d_gene: .; len: 16; v_gene: TRBV5-1; CDR3aa: CASSTISAGNDSPLHF; CDR3nt: TGCGCCAGCAGCACGATTTCGGCAGGGAACGATTCACCCCTCCACTTT
j_gene: TRBJ2-1; abundance: .; d_gene: TRBD1; len: 17; v_gene: TRBV19; CDR3aa: CASSGGQGYTSYNEQFF; CDR3nt: TGTGCCAGTAGTGGGGGACAGGGGTATACCTCCTACAATGAGCAGTTCTTC
j_gene: TRBJ1-1; abundance: .; d_gene: TRBD1; len: 14; v_gene: TRBV7-8; CDR3aa: CASSAQGDGTEAFF; CDR3nt: TGTGCCAGCAGCGCGCAGGGGGACGGCACTGAAGCTTTCTTT
j_gene: TRBJ1-2; abundance: .; d_gene: .; len: 16; v_gene: TRBV3-1/TRBV3-2; CDR3aa: CASSQEWAGDVYGYTF; CDR3nt: TGTGCCAGCAGCCAAGAATGGGCAGGGGATGTATATGGCTACACCTTC
j_gene: TRBJ1-2; abundance: .; d_gene: .; len: 14; v_gene: TRBV6-4; CDR3aa: CASSGDRKSYGYTF; CDR3nt: TGTGCCAGCAGCGGTGACAGGAAAAGCTATGGCTACACCTTC
j_gene: TRBJ1-1; abundance: .; d_gene: .; len: 15; v_gene: TRBV9; CDR3aa: CASSEGVLGGTEAFF; CDR3nt: TGTGCCAGCAGCGAAGGGGTTTTAGGCGGCACTGAAGCTTTCTTT
j_gene: TRBJ2-3; abundance: .; d_gene: .; len: 16; v_gene: TRBV2; CDR3aa: CASSRSGTPDTDTQYF; CDR3nt: TGTGCCAGCAGTCGAAGCGGGACACCCGACACAGATACGCAGTATTTT
j_gene: TRBJ2-1; abundance: .; d_gene: .; len: 16; v_gene: TRBV7-9; CDR3aa: CASSLANREEYNEQFF; CDR3nt: TGTGCCAGCAGCTTAGCGAACAGGGAAGAATACAATGAGCAGTTCTTC
j_gene: TRBJ2-2; abundance: .; d_gene: TRBD2; len: 16; v_gene: TRBV5-1; CDR3aa: CASSLYLAGAAGELFF; CDR3nt: TGCGCCAGCAGCTTGTACCTAGCGGGAGCGGCCGGGGAGCTGTTTTTT
j_gene: TRBJ2-2; abundance: .; d_gene: TRBD1; len: 15; v_gene: TRBV18; CDR3aa: CASSPGQGNTGELFF; CDR3nt: TGTGCCAGCTCACCAGGACAGGGGAACACCGGGGAGCTGTTTTTT